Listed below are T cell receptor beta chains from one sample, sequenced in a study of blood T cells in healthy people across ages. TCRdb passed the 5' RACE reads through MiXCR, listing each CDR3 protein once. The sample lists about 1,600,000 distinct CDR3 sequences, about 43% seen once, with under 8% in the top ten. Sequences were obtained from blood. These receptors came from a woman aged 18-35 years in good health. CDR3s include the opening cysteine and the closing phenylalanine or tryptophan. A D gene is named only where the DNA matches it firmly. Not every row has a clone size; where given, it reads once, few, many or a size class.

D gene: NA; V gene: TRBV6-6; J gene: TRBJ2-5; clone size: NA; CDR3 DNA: TGTGCCAGCAGTCCACGCCTGGTTCCGACGTACCAAGAGACCCAGTACTTC; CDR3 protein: CASSPRLVPTYQETQYF
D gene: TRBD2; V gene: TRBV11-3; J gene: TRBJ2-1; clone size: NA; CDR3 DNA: TGTGCCAGCAGCTCCCCTGAGGGCAGCGGGAGTCTGGGCTACAATGAGCAGTTCTTC; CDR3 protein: CASSSPEGSGSLGYNEQFF
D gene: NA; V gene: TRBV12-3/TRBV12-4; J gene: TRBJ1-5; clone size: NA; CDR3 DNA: TGTGCCAGCAGTCCCCCGTATAGCAATCAGCCCCAGCATTTT; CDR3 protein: CASSPPYSNQPQHF
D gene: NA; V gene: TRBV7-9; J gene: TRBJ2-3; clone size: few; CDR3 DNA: TGTGCCAGCAGCCCAGACGGGGTAGTAACAGATACGCAGTATTTT; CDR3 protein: CASSPDGVVTDTQYF
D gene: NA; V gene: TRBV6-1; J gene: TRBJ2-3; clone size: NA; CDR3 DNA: TGTGCCAGCAGTGAAGCCGCAGTGGGCCTAACCCTTCGGGATACGCAGTATTTT; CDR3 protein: CASSEAAVGLTLRDTQYF
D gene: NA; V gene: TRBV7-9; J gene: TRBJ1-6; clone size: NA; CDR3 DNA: TGTGCCAGCCCATGGGGCAGCGGGCCTAATTCACCCCTCCACTTT; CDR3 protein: CASPWGSGPNSPLHF
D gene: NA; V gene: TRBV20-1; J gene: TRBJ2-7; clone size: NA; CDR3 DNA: TGCAGTGCTAGAGAGTATGGGGGGCCAAACGAGCAGTACTTC; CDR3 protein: CSAREYGGPNEQYF
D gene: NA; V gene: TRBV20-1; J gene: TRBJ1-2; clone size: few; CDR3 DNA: TGCAGTGGGGAAGGGCACCCGGGAGGCTACACCTTC; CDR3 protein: CSGEGHPGGYTF
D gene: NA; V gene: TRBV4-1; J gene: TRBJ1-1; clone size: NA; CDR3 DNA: TGCGCCAGCAGCCAAGATTGGGCAGCCGGAGGCACTGAAGCTTTCTTT; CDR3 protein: CASSQDWAAGGTEAFF
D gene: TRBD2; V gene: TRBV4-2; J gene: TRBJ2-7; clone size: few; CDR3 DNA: TGTGCCAGCAGCCATGCGGGAGAAGGGACCTACGAGCAGTACTTC; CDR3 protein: CASSHAGEGTYEQYF
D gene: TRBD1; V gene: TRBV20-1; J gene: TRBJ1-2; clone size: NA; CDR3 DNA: TGCAGTGCCCCCACGGGACAGGGGGGGGAGGCCTATGGCTACACCTTC; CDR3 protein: CSAPTGQGGEAYGYTF
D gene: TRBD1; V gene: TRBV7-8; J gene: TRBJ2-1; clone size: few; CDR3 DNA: TGTGCCAGCAGCTTGAGGGACAGGGTAAAACATGAGCAGTTCTTC; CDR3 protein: CASSLRDRVKHEQFF
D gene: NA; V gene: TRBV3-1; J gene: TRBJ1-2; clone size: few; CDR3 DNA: TGTGCCGCGCGTCGACAGGACTATGGCTACACCTTC; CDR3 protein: CAARRQDYGYTF
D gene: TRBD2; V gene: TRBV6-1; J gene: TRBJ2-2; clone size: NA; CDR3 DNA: TGTGCCAGCAGACTAGCGGGGGCCACCGGGGAGCTGTTTTTT; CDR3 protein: CASRLAGATGELFF
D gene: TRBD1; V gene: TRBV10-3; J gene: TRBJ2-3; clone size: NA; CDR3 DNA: TGTGCCATCAGTGTTGGACAGGCGGACACAGATACGCAGTATTTT; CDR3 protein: CAISVGQADTDTQYF
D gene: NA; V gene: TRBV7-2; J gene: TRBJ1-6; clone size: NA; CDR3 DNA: TGTGCCAGCAGCTTAGCGCGGGCAGGAGAGGGTTCACCCCTCCACTTT; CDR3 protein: CASSLARAGEGSPLHF
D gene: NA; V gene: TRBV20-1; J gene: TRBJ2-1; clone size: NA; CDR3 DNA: TGCAGTGCCCAGGACCGACGTATAGGGGAGCAGTTCTTC; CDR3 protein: CSAQDRRIGEQFF
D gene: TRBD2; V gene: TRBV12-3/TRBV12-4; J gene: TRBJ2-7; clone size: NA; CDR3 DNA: TGTGCCACCGGACTAGGGAACGTCGAGCAGTACTTC; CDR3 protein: CATGLGNVEQYF
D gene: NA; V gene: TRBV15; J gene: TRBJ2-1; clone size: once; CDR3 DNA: TGTGCCACCAGCAGACAAACCGGGGGGCGTGGGTTCTTC; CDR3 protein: CATSRQTGGRGFF
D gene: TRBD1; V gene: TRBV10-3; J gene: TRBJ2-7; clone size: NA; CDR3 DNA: TGTGCCATCAGCCAGGGACAGGGATACGAGCAGTACTTC; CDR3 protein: CAISQGQGYEQYF
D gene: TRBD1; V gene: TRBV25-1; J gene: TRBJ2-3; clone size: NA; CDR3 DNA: TGTGCCAGCAGGACAGGGTTCTTCGCAGATACGCAGTATTTT; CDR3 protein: CASRTGFFADTQYF
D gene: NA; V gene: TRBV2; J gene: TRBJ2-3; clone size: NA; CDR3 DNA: TGTGCCAGTGGCCCCCGGGATACGCAGTATTTT; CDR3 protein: CASGPRDTQYF
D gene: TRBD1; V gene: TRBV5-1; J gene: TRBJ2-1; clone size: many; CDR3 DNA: TGCGCCAGCAGCTTCTTCCCGACAGGGCTCTCCTACAATGAGCAGTTCTTC; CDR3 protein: CASSFFPTGLSYNEQFF
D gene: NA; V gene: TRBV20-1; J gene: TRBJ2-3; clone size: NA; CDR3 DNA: TGCAGTGCTACTCTAGCGAACAGGGGAGATACGCAGTATTTT; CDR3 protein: CSATLANRGDTQYF
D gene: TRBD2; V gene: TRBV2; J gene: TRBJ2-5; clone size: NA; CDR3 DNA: TGTGCCAGCAAGCTAGCGGGGGGGTACATAGAGACCCAGTACTTC; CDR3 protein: CASKLAGGYIETQYF
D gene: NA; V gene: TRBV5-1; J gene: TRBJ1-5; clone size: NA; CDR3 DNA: TGCGCCAGCAGCCCCGGGACCTTCGAAGGTCAGCCCCAGCATTTT; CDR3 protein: CASSPGTFEGQPQHF
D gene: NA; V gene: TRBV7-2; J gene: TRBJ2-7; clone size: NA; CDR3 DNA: TGTGCCAGCAGCTTAGCGAGGGGGGGGTACAATGAGCAGTACTTC; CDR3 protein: CASSLARGGYNEQYF
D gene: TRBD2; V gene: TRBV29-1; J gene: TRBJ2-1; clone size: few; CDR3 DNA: TGCAGCCTAAATTGGGGACTAGCGGGGAAAAATGAGCAGTTCTTC; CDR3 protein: CSLNWGLAGKNEQFF
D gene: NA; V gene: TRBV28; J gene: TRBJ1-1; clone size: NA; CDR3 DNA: TGTGCCAGCAGCGCAGGGGAAATGAACACTGAAGCTTTCTTT; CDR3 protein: CASSAGEMNTEAFF
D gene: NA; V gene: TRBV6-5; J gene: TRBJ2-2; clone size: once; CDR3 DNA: TGTGCCAGCTCCGGGCGGCTATTGTCCGGGGAGCTGTTTTTT; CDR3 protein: CASSGRLLSGELFF
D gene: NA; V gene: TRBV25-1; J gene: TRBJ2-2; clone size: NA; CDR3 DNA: TGTGCCAGCAGTGCCGGTAGGGGAAACACCGGGGAGCTGTTTTTT; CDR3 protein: CASSAGRGNTGELFF
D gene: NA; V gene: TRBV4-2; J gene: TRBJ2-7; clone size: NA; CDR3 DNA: TGTGCCAGCAGCCAAGAGGAATCAGGGTACCCCTACGAGCAGTACTTC; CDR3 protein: CASSQEESGYPYEQYF
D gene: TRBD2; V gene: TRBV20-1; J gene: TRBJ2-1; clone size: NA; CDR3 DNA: TGCAGTGCGCCGGGACTAGCGAACGGTGAGCAGTTCTTC; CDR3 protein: CSAPGLANGEQFF
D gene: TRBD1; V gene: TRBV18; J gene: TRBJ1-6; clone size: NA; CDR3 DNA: TGTGCCAGCTCACTACAGGGGAACGTCAATAATTCACCCCTCCACTTT; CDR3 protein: CASSLQGNVNNSPLHF
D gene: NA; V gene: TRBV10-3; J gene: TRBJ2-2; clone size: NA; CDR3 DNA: TGTGCCATCCTAGACAGGTTAGGCACCGGGGAGCTGTTTTTT; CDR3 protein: CAILDRLGTGELFF
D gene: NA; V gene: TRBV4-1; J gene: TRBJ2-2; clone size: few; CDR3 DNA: TGCGCCAGCAGCCAAACTCAGGGGCCGGCAACCGGGGAGCTGTTTTTT; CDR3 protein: CASSQTQGPATGELFF
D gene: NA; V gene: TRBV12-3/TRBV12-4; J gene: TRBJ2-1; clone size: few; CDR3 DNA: TGTGCCAGCAGTTGGACTACCAATGAGCAGTTCTTC; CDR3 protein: CASSWTTNEQFF
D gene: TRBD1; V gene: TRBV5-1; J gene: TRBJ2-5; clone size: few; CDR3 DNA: TGCGCCAGCAGCGCATTCCGGGACAGGGTTGAGGAGGAGACCCAGTACTTC; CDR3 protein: CASSAFRDRVEEETQYF
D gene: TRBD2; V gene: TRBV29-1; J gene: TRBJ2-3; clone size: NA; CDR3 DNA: TGCAGCGTTGAAGCCCCTCTAGCGGGGACAGATACGCAGTATTTT; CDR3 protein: CSVEAPLAGTDTQYF
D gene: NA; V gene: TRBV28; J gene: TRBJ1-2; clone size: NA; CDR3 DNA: TGTGCCAGCAGTGTGTCCGGGACCCTTTATGGCTACACCTTC; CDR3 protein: CASSVSGTLYGYTF
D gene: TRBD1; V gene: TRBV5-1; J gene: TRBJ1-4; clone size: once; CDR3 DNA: TGCGCCAGCAGCACAGGGGAGTATGAAAAACTGTTTTTT; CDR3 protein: CASSTGEYEKLFF
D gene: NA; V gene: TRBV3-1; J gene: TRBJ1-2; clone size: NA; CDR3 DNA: TGTGCCAGCAGCCCTACGAAGGGCGCGAACTATGGCTACACCTTC; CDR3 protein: CASSPTKGANYGYTF
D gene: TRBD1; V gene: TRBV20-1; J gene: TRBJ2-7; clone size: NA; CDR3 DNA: TGCAGTGCTAGGGGGACAGTCGCATACGAGCAGTACTTC; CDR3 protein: CSARGTVAYEQYF
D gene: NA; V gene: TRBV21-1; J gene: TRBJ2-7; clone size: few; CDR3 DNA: TGTGCCAGCAGCACCTCGGGACTCCCATGCTACGAGCAGTACTTC; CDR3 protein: CASSTSGLPCYEQYF
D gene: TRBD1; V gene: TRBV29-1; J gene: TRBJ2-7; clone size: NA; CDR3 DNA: TGCAGCGTTGTAACAGGGGGCGGGGACGAGCAGTACTTC; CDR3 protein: CSVVTGGGDEQYF
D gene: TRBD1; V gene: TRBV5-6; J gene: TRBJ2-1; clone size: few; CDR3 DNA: TGTGCCAGCAGCCTCGCAGGGGGCTTGGTCAATGAGCAGTTCTTC; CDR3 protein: CASSLAGGLVNEQFF
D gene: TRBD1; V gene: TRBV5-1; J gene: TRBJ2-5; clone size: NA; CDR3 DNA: TGCGCCAGCAGCTTGGCCAAGACAGGGGGCAGAGAGACCCAGTACTTC; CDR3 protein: CASSLAKTGGRETQYF
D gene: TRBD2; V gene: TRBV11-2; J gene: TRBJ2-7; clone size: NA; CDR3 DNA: TGTGCCAGCAGCTTAGATCTAGCGGGGGCGAACTACGAGCAGTACTTC; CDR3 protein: CASSLDLAGANYEQYF
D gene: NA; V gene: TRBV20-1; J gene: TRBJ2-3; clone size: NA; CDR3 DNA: TGCAGTGCGTCCGATACAGATACGCAGTATTTT; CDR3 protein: CSASDTDTQYF
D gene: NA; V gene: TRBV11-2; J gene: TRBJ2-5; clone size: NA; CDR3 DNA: TGTGCCAGCACCCCGCTGTTTCAAGAGACCCAGTACTTC; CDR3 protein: CASTPLFQETQYF
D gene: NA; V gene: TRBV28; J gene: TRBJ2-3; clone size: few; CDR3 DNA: TGTGCCAGCAGTTTAGGTGCAGAGAGCACAGATACGCAGTATTTT; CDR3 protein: CASSLGAESTDTQYF
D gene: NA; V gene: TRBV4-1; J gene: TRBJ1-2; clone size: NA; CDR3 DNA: TGCGCCAGCAGCCCCGGACGGTATAACTATGGCTACACCTTC; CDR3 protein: CASSPGRYNYGYTF
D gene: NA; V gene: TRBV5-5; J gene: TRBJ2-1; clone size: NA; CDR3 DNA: TGTGCCAGCAGCTTGCGGCCTAGGAGCTCCTACAATGAGCAGTTCTTC; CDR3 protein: CASSLRPRSSYNEQFF
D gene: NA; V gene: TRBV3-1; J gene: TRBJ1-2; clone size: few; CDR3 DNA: TGTGCCAGCAGCCATGGACAGTTCAACTATGGCTACACCTTC; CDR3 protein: CASSHGQFNYGYTF